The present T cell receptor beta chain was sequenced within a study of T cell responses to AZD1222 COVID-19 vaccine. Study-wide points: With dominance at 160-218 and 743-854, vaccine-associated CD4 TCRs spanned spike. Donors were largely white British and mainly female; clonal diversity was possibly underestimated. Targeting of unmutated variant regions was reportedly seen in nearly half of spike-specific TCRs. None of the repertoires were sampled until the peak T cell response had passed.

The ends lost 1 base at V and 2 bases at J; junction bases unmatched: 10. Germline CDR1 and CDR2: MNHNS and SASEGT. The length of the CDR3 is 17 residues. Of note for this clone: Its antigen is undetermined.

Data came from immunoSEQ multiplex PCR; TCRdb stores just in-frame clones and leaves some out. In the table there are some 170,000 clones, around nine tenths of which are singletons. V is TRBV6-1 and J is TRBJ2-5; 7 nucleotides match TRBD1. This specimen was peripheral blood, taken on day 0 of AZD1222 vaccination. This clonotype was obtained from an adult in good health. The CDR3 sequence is CASSEEFGGRGQETQYF. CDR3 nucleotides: TGTGCCAGCAGTGAAGAATTCGGTGGCAGGGGGCAAGAGACCCAGTACTTC.